These 32 T cell receptor beta chains were sequenced from one sample in a study of blood T cell repertoires in COVID-19. Repertoires were generated with immunoSEQ multiplex PCR, while TCRdb's copy carries only in-frame clones and drops some. The data contain just over 80,000 clones, 81% of them singletons. The sample comprised peripheral blood. All receptors come from a man at least 80 years old with acute or convalescent COVID-19.

The chain links TRBV7-2 to TRBJ2-3; TRBD2 matches 9 bases. Germline-derived CDR1 and CDR2 are SGHTA and FQGNSA. This CDR3 contains 17 residues. V trimming: 1 base; J trimming: 4 bases; junction bases outside the gene matches: 9. The CDR3 coding sequence is TGTGCCAGCAGCTTAGTGCGGGGGGGCGGCAGCGCAGATACGCAGTATTTT. It yields the protein CASSLVRGGGSADTQYF.

This chain connects TRBV29-1 to TRBJ2-1, with 11 bases aligning to TRBD2. V gave up 1 base and J gave up 0 bases; unmatched junction bases: 8. Germline CDR1 SQVTM, CDR2 ANQGSEA. This CDR3 region has 18 residues. CDR3 sequence reads: CSVEAVAGGPSSYNEQFF. The DNA of the CDR3 is TGCAGCGTTGAAGCGGTAGCGGGAGGGCCGAGCTCCTACAATGAGCAGTTCTTC.

This chain connects TRBV28 to TRBJ1-4; perhaps TRBD1 as D (6 bases). V was cut by 8 bases and J by 0 bases, with 16 bases left in between. This CDR3 has 16 amino acids. The V gene's germline CDR1 is MDHEN and CDR2 SYDVKM. The CDR3 here is CASFRTELATNEKLFF. Written as DNA, the CDR3 is TGTGCCAGCTTCCGGACAGAGTTGGCAACTAATGAAAAACTGTTTTTT.

The chain combines TRBV5-4 with TRBJ2-1; 13 nucleotides line up with TRBD2. V shed 4 bases and J 7 bases; nucleotides not matched to a gene: 2. The CDR3 spans 14 residues. The germline CDR1 and CDR2 sequences are SGHNT and YYREEE (reference sequence). For the CDR3, the DNA is TGTGCCAGCAGCGCGGGACTAGCGGGAAATGAGCAGTTCTTC. It yields the protein CASSAGLAGNEQFF.

This chain links TRBV28 with TRBJ1-3; no reliable D call. V was clipped by 3 bases and J by 0 bases, with 9 bases between them. CDR3 length: 15 residues. Germline assignment: CDR1 MDHEN and CDR2 SYDVKM. The CDR3, as DNA: TGTGCCAGCAGTTTCAGGCCCCTCTCTGGAAACACCATATATTTT. It translates to CASSFRPLSGNTIYF.

The chain uses TRBV18 and TRBJ2-1, with D possibly matching TRBD2 (5 bases). Germline CDR1 KGHSH, CDR2 LQKENI. This CDR3 has 16 residues. Between the trimmed V and J ends, which lost 3 bases and 0 bases, there was a span of 12 bases. CDR3 in amino acids: CASSPYYTSSYNEQFF. The CDR3, as DNA: TGTGCCAGCTCACCTTACTACACTAGCTCCTACAATGAGCAGTTCTTC.

This sequence joins TRBV6-5 and TRBJ1-2, with D maybe TRBD1 (6 bases). The V end was cut by 7 bases, the J end by 4 bases, with 16 bases between. Looked up from germline, CDR1 is MNHEY and CDR2 is SVGAGI. This CDR3 spans 14 amino acids. CDR3 nucleotides: TGTGCCAGCAAAATGGATGGCAGGGGCTATGGCTACACCTTC. Translation gives CASKMDGRGYGYTF.

In this sample, this clone turned up once. The V call is TRBV5-4, the J call TRBJ1-1, with D perhaps TRBD1 (6 bases). Trimming pared 0 bases from V and 8 bases from J, leaving 17 bases between. The CDR3 is made up of 15 amino acids. CDR1 and CDR2 (germline): SGHNT, YYREEE (reference sequence). This CDR3 is CASSLGTEASREAFF. The CDR3 region has the DNA TGTGCCAGCAGCTTGGGGACAGAGGCTAGTAGAGAAGCTTTCTTT.

This chain joins TRBV5-1 and TRBJ2-7; D is perhaps TRBD1 (7 bases). The CDR3 consists of 14 residues. Germline V lookup: CDR1 SGHRS, CDR2 YFSETQ. Between the trimmed V and J ends, which lost 4 bases and 6 bases, there was a span of 17 bases. DNA of the CDR3: TGCGCCAGCAGCGCGGGACAGCCCCTGGGCGAGCAGTACTTC. Translation gives CASSAGQPLGEQYF.

The chain joins TRBV2 to TRBJ1-4; the D gene is possibly TRBD1 (6 bases). V gave up 6 bases and J gave up 2 bases, with 10 bases separating them. This CDR3 has 14 residues. The V gene's germline CDR1 is SNHLY and CDR2 FYNNEI. CDR3 sequence reads: CASRDDRTNEKLFF. In nucleotides, the CDR3 is TGTGCCAGCAGAGACGACAGGACTAATGAAAAACTGTTTTTT.

The chain employs TRBV28 and TRBJ2-5; D remains ambiguous. Per germline, CDR1 MDHEN and CDR2 SYDVKM. The CDR3 spans 12 residues. The V and J ends lost 6 bases and 2 bases respectively, with 7 bases between them. The DNA for the CDR3 is TGTGCCAGCAGCCGAACACAAGAGACCCAGTACTTC. Its translation is CASSRTQETQYF.

The sample holds a few counts of this clone. The chain is built from TRBV6-1 and TRBJ1-1; unclear D gene. The germline gives CDR1 MNHNS, CDR2 SASEGT. The V end lost 3 bases, the J end lost 2 bases, and 10 bases lay between the germline ends. This CDR3 contains 14 residues. The CDR3 DNA reads as TGTGCCAGCAGTGAGTCCGTTATCAACACTGAAGCTTTCTTT. It is translated as CASSESVINTEAFF.

V gene TRBV5-4 combines with J gene TRBJ1-1, with 7 bases that match TRBD1. Germline V gene sequence: CDR1 SGHNT, CDR2 YYREEE (reference sequence). CDR3 length: 13 amino acids. J gave up 4 bases and V 4 bases, and 4 bases lay outside the gene matches. In DNA, the CDR3 is TGTGCCAGCAGCAAAACAGGGGTCACTGAAGCTTTCTTT. This translates into CASSKTGVTEAFF. Based on the CDR3 plus reference TRBV5-4 and TRBJ1-1, the full variable domain is ETGVTQSPTHLIKTRGQQVTLRCSSQSGHNTVSWYQQALGQGPQFIFQYYREEENGRGNFPPRFSGLQFPNYSSELNVNALELDDSALYLCASSKTGVTEAFFGQGTRLTVV.

The count of this clone is one. The chain couples TRBV28 to TRBJ2-1; TRBD2 aligns across 12 bases. The V gene end was trimmed by 2 bases and the J gene end by 3 bases; junction bases not matched to a gene: 5. This CDR3 region has 17 residues. The V gene's germline CDR1 is MDHEN and CDR2 SYDVKM. CDR3 in amino acids: CASSLSVTSGSYNEQFF. For the CDR3, the DNA is TGTGCCAGCAGTTTAAGCGTGACTAGCGGGAGCTACAATGAGCAGTTCTTC.

The chain couples TRBV6-5 to TRBJ1-1; D perhaps matches TRBD1 (6 bases). This CDR3 is built from 14 residues. CDR1 and CDR2 (germline): MNHEY, SVGAGI. The V gene lost 6 bases and the J gene lost 4 bases, with 15 bases spanning the gap. CDR3 sequence: CASSDGGWGTEAFF. The CDR3 bases are TGTGCCAGCAGCGATGGGGGCTGGGGCACTGAAGCTTTCTTT.

The chain employs TRBV29-1 and TRBJ1-1; maybe TRBD1 (5 bases). The V end was cut by 8 bases, the J end by 0 bases, with 13 bases between. This CDR3 has 13 residues. Per the germline V gene, CDR1 is SQVTM and CDR2 is ANQGSEA. The CDR3 DNA reads TGCAGCACCATGGGGGGGTTGAACACTGAAGCTTTCTTT. It is translated as CSTMGGLNTEAFF. Based on the CDR3 plus reference TRBV29-1 and TRBJ1-1, the full variable domain is SAVISQKPSRDICQRGTSLTIQCQVDSQVTMMFWYRQQPGQSLTLIATANQGSEATYESGFVIDKFPISRPNLTFSTLTVSNMSPEDSSIYLCSTMGGLNTEAFFGQGTRLTVV.

The V gene is TRBV27, the J gene TRBJ2-5; no reliable D call. The V end lost 4 bases, the J end lost 3 bases, and 12 bases lay between the germline ends. Germline V gene data show CDR1 as MNHEY and CDR2 as SMNVEV (reference sequence). The CDR3 contains 14 residues. The CDR3 DNA reads TGTGCCAGCAGTTCCTCACTTCGTAAAGAGACCCAGTACTTC. It translates to CASSSSLRKETQYF.

This clone has only one observation. The chain employs TRBV30 and TRBJ2-1; TRBD2 matches 8 bases. J lost 12 bases, V lost 0 bases, and 7 bases had no gene match. Germline loops: CDR1 GTSNPN, CDR2 SVGIG (reference sequence). The CDR3 extends over 13 amino acids. CDR3 amino acids: CAWSVLVGGGQFF. Written as DNA, the CDR3 is TGTGCCTGGAGTGTACTGGTCGGGGGGGGGCAGTTCTTC.

This chain connects TRBV7-2 to TRBJ2-7; TRBD1 agrees at 9 bases. Germline V gene lookup returns CDR1 SGHTA and CDR2 FQGNSA. The length of the CDR3 is 13 residues. J gave up 5 bases and V 5 bases, and 4 bases lay outside the gene matches. The CDR3 nucleotides read TGTGCCAGCAGCAGAGACAGGGGGAACGAGCAGTACTTC. Protein: CASSRDRGNEQYF.

The rearrangement uses TRBV28 and TRBJ1-1; D may be TRBD1 (6 bases). V lost 5 bases, J lost 9 bases, and 16 bases lay in between. CDR1 is MDHEN, CDR2 SYDVKM, per germline. The CDR3 has 13 amino acids. The CDR3 sequence: CASSITVQGKAFF. CDR3 sequence (DNA): TGTGCCAGCAGTATAACCGTACAGGGTAAAGCTTTCTTT.

CDR3: CAWSVLGLSQETQYF. For the CDR3, the DNA is TGTGCCTGGAGTGTGTTGGGACTATCACAAGAGACCCAGTACTTC. This chain joins TRBV30 and TRBJ2-5; 7 bases agree with TRBD2. This CDR3 comprises 15 residues. Germline V CDR1 and CDR2: GTSNPN, SVGIG (reference sequence). The trim removed 0 bases at V and 2 bases at J, leaving 6 bases unmatched.

The rearrangement joins TRBV7-8 to TRBJ1-3; TRBD1 matches at 9 bases. The CDR3 consists of 16 residues. V trimming: 1 base; J trimming: 3 bases; junction bases outside the gene matches: 4. CDR1 is SGHVS and CDR2 is FQNEAQ in the germline V gene. The CDR3 is CASSLGDRVSGNTIYF. CDR3 in DNA: TGTGCCAGCAGCTTAGGGGACAGGGTCAGTGGAAACACCATATATTTT.

The chain couples TRBV29-1 to TRBJ2-5; D possibly corresponds to TRBD2 (5 bases). Germline assignment: CDR1 SQVTM and CDR2 ANQGSEA. The CDR3 extends over 13 amino acids. V lost 2 bases and J lost 2, with 9 bases in between. CDR3 region: CSVEWRRQETQYF. DNA of the CDR3: TGCAGCGTTGAATGGAGGCGTCAAGAGACCCAGTACTTC.

J is TRBJ2-7 and V is TRBV24-1; possibly TRBD1 for D (6 bases). The CDR3 is made up of 15 amino acids. The V gene lost 4 bases and the J gene lost 5 bases, with 17 bases spanning the gap. Germline lookup yields CDR1 KGHDR and CDR2 SFDVKD. CDR3 nucleotide sequence: TGTGCCACCAGTGACCATAGGACAGCGACCCACGAGCAGTACTTC. Translation gives CATSDHRTATHEQYF.

The chain recombines TRBV5-4 with TRBJ2-4; unclear D gene. V lost 0 bases to trimming and J lost 10 bases, with 5 bases between them. The CDR3 sequence is 11 residues long. The V gene's germline CDR1 is SGHNT and CDR2 YYREEE (reference sequence). CDR3 region: CASSLDQIQYF. CDR3 coding DNA: TGTGCCAGCAGCTTGGATCAGATTCAGTACTTC.

The CDR3 coding sequence is TGTGCCAGCTCACCACGGTCGGGCGAGGGCGGTGGCTACACCTTC. This codes for CASSPRSGEGGGYTF. The chain employs TRBV18 and TRBJ1-2; D is undetermined. Trimming left V 1 base short and J 7 bases short, with 16 bases between. Germline V gene sequence: CDR1 KGHSH, CDR2 LQKENI. The CDR3 runs 15 residues.

This CDR3 reads CASSSSGTGGYEQYF. CDR3 sequence (DNA): TGTGCCAGCAGTTCTTCCGGGACAGGGGGCTACGAGCAGTACTTC. The rearrangement links TRBV28 to TRBJ2-7; 11 bases are shared with TRBD1. The CDR3 has 15 residues. Germline loops: CDR1 MDHEN, CDR2 SYDVKM. After removal of 4 bases from V and 3 bases from J, the junction contained 5 bases not matched to a gene.

The genes are TRBV21-1 and TRBJ2-5; TRBD2 is the table's D call and was not checked against the DNA. TRBV21-1 is listed as a pseudogene. The CDR3 is 14 residues long. The CDR3 here is CANESEREQETQYF. The CDR3 DNA reads as TGTGCCAACGAGAGTGAGCGGGAGCAAGAGACCCAGTACTTC.

The rearrangement links TRBV3-1 (or the pseudogene TRBV3-2) to TRBJ1-1, with 7 bases identical to TRBD1. Per germline, CDR1 LGHDT and CDR2 YNNKEL (reference sequence). The CDR3 is 14 residues long. The junction had 6 bases not matched to a gene; V was cut back by 1 base and J by 7 bases. CDR3 region: CASSQVGGAIEAFF. In DNA, the CDR3 is TGTGCCAGCAGCCAAGTAGGGGGCGCAATTGAAGCTTTCTTT.

The chain couples TRBV29-1 to TRBJ2-3, with D unclear. Between the trimmed V and J ends, which lost 3 bases and 1 base, there was a span of 5 bases. Germline values: CDR1 SQVTM, CDR2 ANQGSEA. This CDR3 spans 12 amino acids. CDR3 sequence (DNA): TGCAGCGTTGATACAGGCACAGATACGCAGTATTTT. This translates into CSVDTGTDTQYF.

V gene TRBV5-4 combines with J gene TRBJ2-1, with D possibly being TRBD2 (6 bases). In germline, CDR1 is SGHNT, CDR2 YYREEE (reference sequence). The length of the CDR3 is 15 residues. Trimming removed 3 bases at V and 5 bases at J, with 15 bases between. CDR3 sequence: CASSSIRDSNNEQFF. The CDR3 nucleotides are TGTGCCAGCAGCTCCATCCGGGACTCTAACAATGAGCAGTTCTTC.

The chain is built from TRBV9 and TRBJ2-7, with a weak D call TRBD1 (5 bases). The V gene's germline CDR1 is SGDLS and CDR2 YYNGEE. The V end lost 3 bases, the J end lost 7 bases, and 14 bases lay between the germline ends. The length of the CDR3 is 13 residues. The CDR3, as DNA: TGTGCCAGCAGCGCGGACACTCTGGGGGAGCAGTACTTC. Translation: CASSADTLGEQYF.